The clone carrying this TCR beta chain was observed a handful of times. The antigen remains undetermined. These data are taken from a study of regulatory T cells in long-lasting Graves disease. Study-level points and caveats: Compared with new cases, persistent Graves' patients showed reduced TCR diversity.

Arm-PCR of CDR3 regions and iRepertoire HTBI primers were the basis on which TCR beta libraries were built. TCRdb fed the multiplex PCR reads into MiXCR, producing one record per CDR3 protein. This table holds over 450,000 distinct CDR3 sequences, about a fifth found once. The CDR3 totals 13 residues. Trimming took 7 bases from V and 2 from J, leaving 12 bases between them. In germline, CDR1 is MNHNS, CDR2 SASEGT. Time point reported: persistent/refractory GD, antithyroid drugs over 5 years with positive TRAb. PBMCs were the source of the RNA used for TCR sequencing. The patient group derived from an endocrinology department in Xi'an, China.

The source is a female donor with Graves disease. The chain uses TRBV6-1 and TRBJ2-7; D gene uncertain. Source: peripheral blood mononuclear cells (PBMCs), taken when the disease was refractory, from a patient treated with antithyroid drugs. CDR3 in DNA: TGTGCCAGCAACCTACACGAAACCTACGAGCAGTACTTC. Translation: CASNLHETYEQYF.